These 30 T cell receptor beta chains were all obtained from the same sample, sequenced in a study of regulatory T cells in long-lasting Graves disease. Sequencing libraries for TCR beta were prepared with iRepertoire HTBI primers and Arm-PCR of CDR3 regions. TCRdb fed the multiplex PCR reads into MiXCR, producing one record per CDR3 protein. The sample shows approximately 480,000 distinct CDR3 sequences, about 16% of them seen only once. Time point reported: newly diagnosed GD, antithyroid drugs for less than 3 months. The TCR library was prepared using RNA isolated from PBMCs. This sample was also put to use in a study of T cells in Graves' hyperthyroidism and ophthalmopathy.

Material: peripheral blood mononuclear cells (PBMCs), obtained at new diagnosis, from a patient treated with antithyroid drugs. All receptors derive from a man aged 40-50 years with Graves disease.

This clonotype was seen many times. V usage is TRBV5-1 and J usage is TRBJ2-7; 13 nucleotides agree with TRBD2. CDR1 and CDR2 (germline): SGHRS, YFSETQ. The CDR3 has 15 residues. Trimming at V came to 6 bases and at J to 2 bases, leaving 5 bases not matched to a gene. CDR3 protein: CASTGGLAGTYEQYF. DNA for the CDR3: TGCGCCAGCACCGGGGGACTAGCGGGAACCTACGAGCAGTACTTC.

This clonotype was seen repeatedly, ten times or more. The rearrangement uses TRBV7-6 and TRBJ2-7; no clear D gene. The CDR3 length is 16 residues. CDR1 and CDR2 (germline): SGHVS, FNYEAQ. Trimming took 0 bases from V and 2 from J, leaving 14 bases between them. The chain's CDR3 is CASSLAAGYTTYEQYF. The CDR3 region has the DNA TGTGCCAGCAGCTTAGCGGCAGGTTACACGACCTACGAGCAGTACTTC.

This clonotype was counted ten times or more. The chain links TRBV3-1 to TRBJ2-7; 10 nucleotides agree with TRBD1. CDR3 length: 15 amino acids. With 2 bases clipped from V and 7 bases from J, the junction kept 8 bases outside the gene matches. The V gene's germline CDR1 is LGHDT and CDR2 YNNKEL (reference sequence). The CDR3 protein is CASSQTGTGAGEQYF. CDR3 nucleotide sequence: TGTGCCAGCAGCCAAACCGGGACAGGGGCAGGGGAGCAGTACTTC.

This clonotype was picked up many times. The chain couples TRBV6-2 or TRBV6-3 to TRBJ2-1; D might be TRBD2 (6 bases). Trimming took 11 bases from V and 5 from J, leaving 22 bases between them. CDR3 length equals 15 residues. Germline V gives CDR1 MNHEY, CDR2 SVGEGT. The CDR3 sequence: CADQRGGGSDNEQFF. CDR3 coding DNA: TGTGCCGACCAAAGGGGAGGCGGTAGCGACAATGAGCAGTTCTTC.

The V and J genes are TRBV4-1 and TRBJ1-1, with TRBD1 as a possible D gene (5 bases). This CDR3 has 14 amino acids. Germline V lookup: CDR1 MGHRA, CDR2 YSYEKL. Trimming left V 2 bases short and J 10 bases short, with 17 bases between. This chain's CDR3 is CASSQPKGIHGAFF. In DNA, the CDR3 is TGCGCCAGCAGCCAACCGAAGGGGATCCACGGAGCTTTCTTT.

The V gene is TRBV6-2 or TRBV6-3, the J gene TRBJ1-5, with a weak D call TRBD1 (6 bases). Germline assignment: CDR1 MNHEY and CDR2 SVGEGT. Between the trimmed V and J ends, which lost 6 bases and 4 bases, there was a span of 16 bases. The CDR3 runs 15 residues. CDR3 coding DNA: TGTGCCAGCAGGAACCGGGACAATGGGAATCAGCCCCAGCATTTT. It is translated as CASRNRDNGNQPQHF.

At least ten counts were recorded for this clonotype. The chain carries TRBV6-1 and TRBJ2-1; tentative D call: TRBD2 (5 bases). Germline-derived CDR1 and CDR2 are MNHNS and SASEGT. The germline V and J ends were trimmed by 6 bases and 7 bases, with 13 bases remaining between them. There are 13 residues in the CDR3. CDR3 nucleotide sequence: TGTGCCAGCAGAGCGGCCTCGGGGAATGAGCAGTTCTTC. This codes for CASRAASGNEQFF.

The V call is TRBV28, the J call TRBJ2-6; 9 bases agree with TRBD1. Germline values: CDR1 MDHEN, CDR2 SYDVKM. Trimming at V came to 3 bases and at J to 1 base, leaving 7 bases not matched to a gene. The CDR3 has 18 amino acids. CDR3 coding DNA: TGTGCCAGCAGTTTCGGACAGGGGCCACTTTCTGGGGCCAACGTCCTGACTTTC. Translating it yields CASSFGQGPLSGANVLTF.

Only a few counts were recorded for this clonotype. The chain combines TRBV29-1 with TRBJ2-7; tentatively, D is TRBD1 (5 bases). The germline CDR1 and CDR2 sequences are SQVTM and ANQGSEA. Deletions cut 7 bases from V and 5 bases from J, with 21 bases between. This CDR3 is built from 14 residues. CDR3 amino acids: CSGRLTGVVDEQYF. In nucleotides, the CDR3 is TGCAGCGGACGCCTAACAGGAGTCGTCGACGAGCAGTACTTC.

This clonotype was seen many times. The V and J genes are TRBV20-1 and TRBJ1-1, with D possibly TRBD1 on 5 matching bases. Germline CDR1 and CDR2: DFQATT and SNEGSKA (reference sequence). The CDR3 runs 14 residues. Between the trimmed V and J ends, which lost 3 bases and 4 bases, there was a span of 15 bases. CDR3 region: CSASVGGRGTEAFF. CDR3 sequence (DNA): TGCAGTGCTAGCGTGGGGGGTCGTGGCACTGAAGCTTTCTTT.

At least ten counts were recorded for this clonotype. The gene calls are TRBV3-1 and TRBJ2-5; maybe TRBD1 (6 bases). The CDR3 length is 13 residues. Between the trimmed V and J ends, which lost 2 bases and 6 bases, there was a span of 10 bases. The germline V gene encodes CDR1 LGHDT and CDR2 YNNKEL (reference sequence). CDR3 nucleotides: TGTGCCAGCAGCCAACAAACAGGGAAGACCCAGTACTTC. Its translation is CASSQQTGKTQYF.

The sample holds many counts of this clonotype. The chain is built from TRBV30 and TRBJ1-5; D is ambiguous. The CDR3 sequence is 14 residues long. The V end was cut by 0 bases, the J end by 5 bases, with 11 bases between. Germline-derived CDR1 and CDR2 are GTSNPN and SVGIG (reference sequence). In DNA, the CDR3 is TGTGCCTGGAGTGTTGGTCAAAGCGATCAGCCCCAGCATTTT. Protein product: CAWSVGQSDQPQHF.

The chain couples TRBV24-1 to TRBJ2-3; 11 bases line up with TRBD2. The CDR3 extends over 17 amino acids. Trimming took 2 bases from V and 1 from J; bases not matched to a gene: 4. Germline V CDR1 and CDR2: KGHDR, SFDVKD. The CDR3, as DNA: TGTGCCACCAGTGATTGGCTAGCGGGAGGCCGCACAGATACGCAGTATTTT. It yields the protein CATSDWLAGGRTDTQYF.

The table lists this clonotype with many counts. This chain connects TRBV12-3 or TRBV12-4 to TRBJ1-2; the match to TRBD1 covers 8 bases. There are 12 residues in the CDR3. J lost 8 bases, V lost 7 bases, and 6 bases had no gene match. The CDR3 DNA follows: TGTGCCAGCAACTCGGACAGGGCCGGCTACACCTTC. It is translated as CASNSDRAGYTF.

This clonotype appeared many times. This sequence joins TRBV18 and TRBJ2-1, with 11 nucleotides matching TRBD2. The CDR3 loop spans 15 amino acids. V trimming: 3 bases; J trimming: 6 bases; junction bases outside the gene matches: 4. Germline V CDR1 and CDR2: KGHSH, LQKENI. CDR3 in amino acids: CASSPLAGGINEQFF. CDR3 coding DNA: TGTGCCAGCTCACCCCTAGCGGGAGGAATCAATGAGCAGTTCTTC.

This chain connects TRBV12-3 or TRBV12-4 to TRBJ1-5; the D gene is possibly TRBD1 (6 bases). The V and J ends lost 6 bases and 1 base respectively, with 13 bases between them. This CDR3 region has 15 residues. CDR3 DNA: TGTGCCAGCAGGGGGATCCAGGGGAGCAATCAGCCCCAGCATTTT. The encoded protein is CASRGIQGSNQPQHF.

This clonotype appeared a few times. V gene TRBV7-9 combines with J gene TRBJ2-5; 9 nucleotides agree with TRBD1. V was pared by 2 bases and J by 2 bases, with 6 bases of the junction left unmatched. The length of the CDR3 is 16 residues. Germline CDR1 and CDR2: SEHNR and FQNEAQ (reference sequence). DNA for the CDR3: TGTGCCAGCAGCTTACCCCACGGGACAGGGCAAGAGACCCAGTACTTC. This gives the protein CASSLPHGTGQETQYF. The full variable domain, with the rest looked up from reference TRBV7-9 and TRBJ2-5, is DTGVSQNPRHKITKRGQNVTFRCDPISEHNRLYWYRQTLGQGPEFLTYFQNEAQLEKSRLLSDRFSAERPKGSFSTLEIQRTEQGDSAMYLCASSLPHGTGQETQYFGPGTRLLVL.

CDR3 loop: CASSLVGKPTDTQYF. The CDR3 coding sequence is TGCGCCAGCAGCTTGGTCGGGAAACCCACAGATACGCAGTATTTT. The chain employs TRBV5-1 and TRBJ2-3; maybe TRBD2 (5 bases). CDR3 length: 15 residues. Germline values: CDR1 SGHRS, CDR2 YFSETQ. V was pared by 0 bases and J by 2 bases, with 10 bases between.

The V gene is TRBV6-5, the J gene TRBJ2-4, with 10 bases lining up with TRBD1. This CDR3 comprises 16 residues. The junction had 6 bases not matched to a gene; V was cut back by 0 bases and J by 7 bases. The V gene's germline CDR1 is MNHEY and CDR2 SVGAGI. The CDR3 spells CASSYSPRDRGNIQYF. In DNA form, the CDR3 reads TGTGCCAGCAGTTACTCACCGCGGGACAGGGGTAACATTCAGTACTTC.

This clonotype was found many times. The chain recombines TRBV2 with TRBJ2-1, with D perhaps matching TRBD1 (6 bases). Germline V gene lookup returns CDR1 SNHLY and CDR2 FYNNEI. V dropped 7 bases and J dropped 9 bases, with 16 bases sitting between them. The CDR3 is 13 residues long. CDR3 loop: CASKETGSTEQFF. The DNA of the CDR3 is TGTGCCAGCAAGGAAACAGGGTCCACTGAGCAGTTCTTC.

This clonotype occurred a few times. The chain carries TRBV3-1 and TRBJ2-1, with D perhaps TRBD1 (5 bases). The ends were cut back, 2 bases at V and 0 bases at J, with 8 bases in the middle. The CDR3 contains 15 residues. Germline V gives CDR1 LGHDT, CDR2 YNNKEL (reference sequence). The CDR3 loop reads CASSQQGSSYNEQFF. CDR3 nucleotides: TGTGCCAGCAGCCAACAGGGAAGCTCCTACAATGAGCAGTTCTTC.

This clonotype occurred many times. This chain links TRBV20-1 with TRBJ1-2; a weak D match, TRBD1 (5 bases). Trimming removed 3 bases at V and 4 bases at J, with 12 bases between. The CDR3 is made up of 13 amino acids. Germline V CDR1 and CDR2: DFQATT, SNEGSKA (reference sequence). The CDR3 spells CSASVLRAYGYTF. The CDR3 DNA is TGCAGTGCTAGCGTCCTCAGGGCCTATGGCTACACCTTC.

The chain employs TRBV5-6 and TRBJ2-7; D not resolved. Trimming cost V 4 bases and J 3 bases, with 5 bases left between them. This CDR3 has 11 amino acids. The V gene's germline CDR1 is SGHDT and CDR2 YYEEEE. The CDR3 spells CASSDYYEQYF. The CDR3 region has the DNA TGTGCCAGCAGCGATTACTACGAGCAGTACTTC. Together with reference TRBV5-6 and TRBJ2-7, the CDR3 gives the full variable domain: DAGVTQSPTHLIKTRGQQVTLRCSPKSGHDTVSWYQQALGQGPQFIFQYYEEEERQRGNFPDRFSGHQFPNYSSELNVNALLLGDSALYLCASSDYYEQYFGPGTRLTVT.

The chain joins TRBV5-1 to TRBJ2-3; 7 positions match TRBD1. Losses at the gene ends were 0 bases for V and 3 bases for J; bases not matched to a gene: 4. Germline V gene lookup returns CDR1 SGHRS and CDR2 YFSETQ. The CDR3 has 15 amino acids. The CDR3 here is CASSLDSGQTDTQYF. CDR3 DNA: TGCGCCAGCAGCTTGGACTCGGGACAGACAGATACGCAGTATTTT.

The table lists this clonotype with a few counts. The chain has TRBV5-1 and TRBJ2-5; 8 bases are a match to TRBD1. V lost 0 bases, J lost 3 bases, and 1 base stayed unmatched. Germline CDR1 is SGHRS and CDR2 is YFSETQ. This CDR3 is built from 14 residues. The CDR3 region is CASSLVTGEETQYF. The CDR3, as DNA: TGCGCCAGCAGCTTGGTGACAGGGGAAGAGACCCAGTACTTC.

The V call is TRBV7-2, the J call TRBJ2-1; TRBD1 is a possible D gene (6 bases). This CDR3 contains 15 residues. CDR1 is SGHTA and CDR2 is FQGNSA in the germline V gene. V gave up 1 base and J gave up 2 bases, with 9 bases separating them. The CDR3 DNA follows: TGTGCCAGCAGCTTAGTTGGGACAACCTACAATGAGCAGTTCTTC. Translation: CASSLVGTTYNEQFF.

Points on this clonotype: This probably arose from a read error, given a far larger clone one base away. The chain combines TRBV28 with TRBJ2-1; 8 bases align to TRBD1. V lost 5 bases, J lost 10 bases, and 13 bases stayed unmatched. CDR1 and CDR2 (germline): MDHEN, SYDVKM. The CDR3 length is 15 residues. CDR3 coding DNA: TGTGCCAGCAGTCCCCCTGGACAGGGCGCTAACGAGCAGTTCTTC. Amino acids: CASSPPGQGANEQFF.

This clonotype has a count of ten or more. The chain recombines TRBV6-1 with TRBJ2-5, with D possibly TRBD1 on 7 matching bases. The CDR3 covers 14 residues. Trimming removed 4 bases from V and 5 bases from J, with 14 bases in between. Germline V lookup: CDR1 MNHNS, CDR2 SASEGT. CDR3 amino acids: CASSAIQGRETQYF. DNA for the CDR3: TGTGCCAGCAGTGCAATACAGGGGAGGGAGACCCAGTACTTC.

This chain connects TRBV11-2 to TRBJ2-1; D is ambiguous. V lost 8 bases and J 8 bases, leaving 16 bases between the germline ends. This CDR3 spans 13 amino acids. From germline, CDR1 is SGHAT and CDR2 FQNNGV. DNA of the CDR3: TGTGCCAGCGGCCCTACCCCTAAGGATGAGCAGTTCTTC. Encoded protein: CASGPTPKDEQFF.

Ten or more counts support this clonotype. The V gene is TRBV12-3 or TRBV12-4, the J gene TRBJ1-5; D might be TRBD1 (5 bases). The CDR3 extends over 15 amino acids. Trimming removed 0 bases at V and 5 bases at J, with 11 bases between. CDR3 amino acids: CASSLAGQGHQPQHF. CDR3 in DNA: TGTGCCAGCAGTTTAGCGGGCCAGGGTCATCAGCCCCAGCATTTT.